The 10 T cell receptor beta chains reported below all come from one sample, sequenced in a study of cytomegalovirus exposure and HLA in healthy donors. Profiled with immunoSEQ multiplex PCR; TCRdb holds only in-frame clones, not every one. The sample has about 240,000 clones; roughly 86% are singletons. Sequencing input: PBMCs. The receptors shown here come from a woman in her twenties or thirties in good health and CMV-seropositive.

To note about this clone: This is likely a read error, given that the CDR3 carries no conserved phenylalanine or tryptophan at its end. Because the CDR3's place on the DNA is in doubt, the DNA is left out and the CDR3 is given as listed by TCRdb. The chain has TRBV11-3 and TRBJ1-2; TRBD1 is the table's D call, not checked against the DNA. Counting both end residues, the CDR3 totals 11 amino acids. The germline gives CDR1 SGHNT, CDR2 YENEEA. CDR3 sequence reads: CASSAGTGVKI.

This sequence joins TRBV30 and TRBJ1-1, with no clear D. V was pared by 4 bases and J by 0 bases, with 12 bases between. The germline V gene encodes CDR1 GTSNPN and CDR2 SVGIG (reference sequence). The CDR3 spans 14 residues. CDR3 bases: TGTGCCTGGATCCCGGGAGTAGTGAACACTGAAGCTTTCTTT. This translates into CAWIPGVVNTEAFF.

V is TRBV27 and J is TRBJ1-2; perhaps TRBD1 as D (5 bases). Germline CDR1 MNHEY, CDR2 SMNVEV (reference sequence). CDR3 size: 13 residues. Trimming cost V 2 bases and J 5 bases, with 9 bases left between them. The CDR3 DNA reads TGTGCCAGCAGTTTAAGTTCAGGGTATGGCTACACCTTC. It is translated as CASSLSSGYGYTF.

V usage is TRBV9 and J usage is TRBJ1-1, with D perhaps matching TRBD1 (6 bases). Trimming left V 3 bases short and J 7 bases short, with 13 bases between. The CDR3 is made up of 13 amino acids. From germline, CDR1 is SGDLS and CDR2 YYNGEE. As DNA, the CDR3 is TGTGCCAGCAGCGGAGGGGGGGACGGTGAAGCTTTCTTT. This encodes CASSGGGDGEAFF.

CDR3 bases: TGTGCCTGGAGTAAGGACAGAGACTATGGCTACACCTTC. Translated, it gives CAWSKDRDYGYTF. This chain connects TRBV30 to TRBJ1-2; D possibly corresponds to TRBD1 (6 bases). With 2 bases removed from V and 3 bases from J, the gap between germline ends came to 10 bases. This CDR3 is 13 amino acids long. Germline assignment: CDR1 GTSNPN and CDR2 SVGIG (reference sequence). Combining the CDR3 with reference TRBV30 and TRBJ1-2 gives the whole variable domain SQTIHQWPATLVQPVGSPLSLECTVEGTSNPNLYWYRQAAGRGLQLLFYSVGIGQISSEVPQNLSASRPQDRQFILSSKKLLLSDSGFYLCAWSKDRDYGYTFGSGTRLTVV.

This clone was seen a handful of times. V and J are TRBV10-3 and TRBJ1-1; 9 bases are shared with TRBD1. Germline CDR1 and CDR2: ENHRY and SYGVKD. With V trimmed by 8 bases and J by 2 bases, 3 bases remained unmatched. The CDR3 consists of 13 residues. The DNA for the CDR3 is TGTGCCATCCAGGGACAGGGAAACACTGAAGCTTTCTTT. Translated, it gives CAIQGQGNTEAFF.

The CDR3 protein is CASSRTRGAGGVPAATNEKLFF. The CDR3 DNA is TGCGCCAGCAGCCGAACAAGGGGCGCGGGGGGTGTACCCGCGGCAACTAATGAAAAACTGTTTTTT. The chain links TRBV4-1 to TRBJ1-4; TRBD1 is a possible D gene (5 bases). The CDR3 totals 22 residues. Germline CDR1 reads MGHRA; CDR2 reads YSYEKL. V lost 4 bases and J lost 0, with 30 bases in between.

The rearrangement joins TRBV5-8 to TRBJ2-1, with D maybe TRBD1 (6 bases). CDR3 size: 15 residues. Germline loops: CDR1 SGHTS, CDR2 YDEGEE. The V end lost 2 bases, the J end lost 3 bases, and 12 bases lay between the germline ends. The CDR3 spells CASSFYRGSYNEQFF. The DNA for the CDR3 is TGTGCCAGCAGCTTCTATAGGGGGAGCTACAATGAGCAGTTCTTC. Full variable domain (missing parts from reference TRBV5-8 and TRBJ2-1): EAGVTQSPTHLIKTRGQQATLRCSPISGHTSVYWYQQALGLGLQFLLWYDEGEERNRGNFPPRFSGRQFPNYSSELNVNALELEDSALYLCASSFYRGSYNEQFFGPGTRLTVL.

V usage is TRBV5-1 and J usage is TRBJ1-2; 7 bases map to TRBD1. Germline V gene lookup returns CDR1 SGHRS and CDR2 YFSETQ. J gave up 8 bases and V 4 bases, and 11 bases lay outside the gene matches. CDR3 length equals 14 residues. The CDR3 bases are TGCGCCAGCAGCCAGCAGGGGGAGGATGGAGGCTACACCTTC. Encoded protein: CASSQQGEDGGYTF.

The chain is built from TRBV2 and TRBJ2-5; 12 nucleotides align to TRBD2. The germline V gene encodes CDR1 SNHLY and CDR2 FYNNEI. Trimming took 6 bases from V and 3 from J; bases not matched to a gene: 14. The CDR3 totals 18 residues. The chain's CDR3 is CASSHLSSGRAWEETQYF. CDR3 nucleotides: TGTGCCAGCAGCCATTTGTCTAGCGGGAGGGCCTGGGAAGAGACCCAGTACTTC. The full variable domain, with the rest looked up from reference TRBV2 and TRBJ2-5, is EPEVTQTPSHQVTQMGQEVILRCVPISNHLYFYWYRQILGQKVEFLVSFYNNEISEKSEIFDDQFSVERPDGSNFTLKIRSTKLEDSAMYFCASSHLSSGRAWEETQYFGPGTRLLVL.